Following are 12 T cell receptor beta chains from one sample sequenced in a study of OX40 agonist ivuxolimab in advanced cancers. Generated by immunoSEQ multiplex PCR, the TCRdb table keeps only in-frame clones and is missing some. In the table there are about 76,000 clones, about 87% of which are singletons. The sequencing here drew on CD4+ or CD8+ T cells sorted from blood, taken in a trial of the OX40 agonist ivuxolimab. The origin of the receptors is an adult with an advanced solid tumor such as melanoma, head and neck, liver or kidney cancer.

This chain uses TRBV28 with TRBJ2-7; a possible D gene is TRBD1 (7 bases). The CDR3 consists of 15 residues. Germline loops: CDR1 MDHEN, CDR2 SYDVKM. Between the trimmed V and J ends, which lost 9 bases and 2 bases, there was a span of 20 bases. The CDR3 spells CASAQWGDSAYEQYF. For the CDR3, the DNA is TGTGCCAGTGCCCAATGGGGGGACAGCGCCTACGAGCAGTACTTC.

V and J are TRBV30 and TRBJ1-4; 8 bases are a match to TRBD1. This CDR3 has 13 amino acids. The germline V gene encodes CDR1 GTSNPN and CDR2 SVGIG (reference sequence). Losses at the gene ends were 5 bases for V and 7 bases for J; bases not matched to a gene: 6. The CDR3 DNA sequence: TGTGCCTGGGCCGGGACAGGCCGTGAAAAACTGTTTTTT. Residues: CAWAGTGREKLFF.

The chain couples TRBV15 to TRBJ1-5; no reliable D call. From germline, CDR1 is LNHNV and CDR2 YYDKDF (reference sequence). V lost 1 base to trimming and J lost 6 bases, with 13 bases between them. The CDR3 has 15 amino acids. As DNA, the CDR3 is TGTGCCACCAGCAGAGGTCTCCGTTCGGGTCAGCCCCAGCATTTT. Residues: CATSRGLRSGQPQHF.

The rearrangement uses TRBV19 and TRBJ1-2, with TRBD1 as a possible D gene (5 bases). V lost 3 bases and J 2 bases, leaving 10 bases between the germline ends. The CDR3 is 14 residues long. Germline CDR1 LNHDA, CDR2 SQIVND (reference sequence). As DNA, the CDR3 is TGTGCCAGTAGTATGCCGGACATAAACTATGGCTACACCTTC. This codes for CASSMPDINYGYTF.

The chain couples TRBV2 to TRBJ1-5; 8 positions agree with TRBD1. The trim removed 6 bases at V and 4 bases at J, leaving 2 bases unmatched. Germline CDR1 reads SNHLY; CDR2 reads FYNNEI. This CDR3 has 13 residues. CDR3 protein: CASRDRENQPQHF. The CDR3 nucleotides are TGTGCCAGCAGGGACAGGGAGAATCAGCCCCAGCATTTT.

The rearrangement links TRBV2 to TRBJ2-1; 14 positions agree with TRBD2. Per the germline V gene, CDR1 is SNHLY and CDR2 is FYNNEI. CDR3 size: 15 residues. The V and J ends lost 4 bases and 8 bases, in that order; junction bases with no gene match: 4. CDR3 DNA: TGTGCCAGCAGTGCATCGGGACTAGCGGGAGATGAGCAGTTCTTC. This translates into CASSASGLAGDEQFF.

The V gene is TRBV30, the J gene TRBJ1-5; 8 nucleotides line up with TRBD1. Germline values: CDR1 GTSNPN, CDR2 SVGIG (reference sequence). V gave up 6 bases and J gave up 6 bases; unmatched junction bases: 7. This CDR3 comprises 13 residues. The CDR3 sequence is CACTQGEAQPQHF. The CDR3 DNA reads TGTGCCTGTACACAGGGGGAGGCTCAGCCCCAGCATTTT.

In this sample, this clone turned up a few times. The chain uses TRBV4-2 and TRBJ2-1, with 11 bases lining up with TRBD2. The CDR3 runs to 17 residues. V shed 2 bases, J shed 4 bases, and the junction held 7 bases outside the gene matches. Germline CDR1 is LGHNA and CDR2 is YNFKEQ. The CDR3 sequence: CASSQTGLAETYNEQFF. DNA for the CDR3: TGTGCCAGCAGCCAAACGGGACTAGCGGAAACATACAATGAGCAGTTCTTC.

The sample holds one count of this clone. The V call is TRBV18, the J call TRBJ2-2; possible D gene TRBD1, 5 bases. V dropped 3 bases and J dropped 11 bases, with 7 bases sitting between them. Germline V gives CDR1 KGHSH, CDR2 LQKENI. The CDR3 extends over 11 amino acids. Here the CDR3 reads CASSPGLELFF. CDR3 nucleotides: TGTGCCAGCTCACCGGGGCTTGAGCTGTTTTTT. Full variable domain (remainder filled in from reference TRBV18 and TRBJ2-2): NAGVMQNPRHLVRRRGQEARLRCSPMKGHSHVYWYRQLPEEGLKFMVYLQKENIIDESGMPKERFSAEFPKEGPSILRIQQVVRGDSAAYFCASSPGLELFFGEGSRLTVL.

This clone has a handful of counts. The chain couples TRBV6-5 to TRBJ2-7, with 9 bases fitting TRBD1. CDR3 size: 14 residues. J was trimmed by 5 bases and V by 7 bases; bases with no gene match: 9. Germline V CDR1 and CDR2: MNHEY, SVGAGI. CDR3 region: CASTSGQGSDEQYF. The CDR3 DNA reads TGTGCCAGCACCTCGGGACAGGGTTCGGACGAGCAGTACTTC.

The sample holds a few counts of this clone. This chain links TRBV21-1 with TRBJ2-3; TRBD1, the D gene given by the table, was not confirmed from the DNA. TRBV21-1 counts as a pseudogene. The CDR3 runs to 15 residues. CDR3: CASSNLDSNADTQYF. The DNA of the CDR3 is TGTGCCAGCAGCAATCTCGACAGTAATGCAGATACGCAGTATTTT.

The V and J genes are TRBV4-1 and TRBJ1-2; possibly TRBD1 for D (6 bases). Between the trimmed V and J ends, which lost 4 bases and 6 bases, there was a span of 15 bases. Germline lookup yields CDR1 MGHRA and CDR2 YSYEKL. The length of the CDR3 is 14 residues. The CDR3 protein is CASSRWLRTDGYTF. CDR3 DNA sequence: TGCGCCAGCAGCCGCTGGCTACGGACAGATGGCTACACCTTC.